This T cell receptor beta chain derives from a study of T-cell reconstitution after alpha-beta-depleted transplantation in children. In germline, CDR1 is SGHRS, CDR2 YFSETQ. The CDR3 runs to 13 residues. Trimming took 3 bases from V and 6 from J, leaving 9 bases between them. Unique molecular identifiers were incorporated when the TCRbeta library was constructed. MiXCR was run by TCRdb on the PCR reads, yielding one entry per CDR3 protein. The sample consists of 90,000 to 130,000 distinct CDR3 sequences, roughly 6.1% of them appearing once. This clonotype has a handful of counts. The receptor was isolated from a male patient aged 2-9 years who had a stem cell transplant for acute lymphoblastic leukemia, so the T cells may come from the graft donor. The sequences come from PBMCs, mostly from graft donor cells, collected 360 days after TCRalphabeta/CD19-depleted stem cell transplant. The genes are TRBV5-1 and TRBJ1-4; no clear D. CDR3 protein: CASSSSVDEKLFF. The CDR3 coding sequence is TGCGCCAGCAGCTCCAGTGTAGATGAAAAACTGTTTTTT.